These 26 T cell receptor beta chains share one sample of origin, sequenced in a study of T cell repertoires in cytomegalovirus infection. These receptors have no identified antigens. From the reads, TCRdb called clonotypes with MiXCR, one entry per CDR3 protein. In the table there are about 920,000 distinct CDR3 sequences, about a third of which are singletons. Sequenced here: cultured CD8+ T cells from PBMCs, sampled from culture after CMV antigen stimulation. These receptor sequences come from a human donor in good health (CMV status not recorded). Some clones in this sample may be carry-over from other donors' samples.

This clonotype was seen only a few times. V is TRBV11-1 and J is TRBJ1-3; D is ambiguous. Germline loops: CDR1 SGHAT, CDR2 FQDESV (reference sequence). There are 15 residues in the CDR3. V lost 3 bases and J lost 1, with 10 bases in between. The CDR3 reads CASSFEEASGNTIYF. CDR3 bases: TGTGCCAGCAGCTTCGAGGAGGCGTCTGGAAACACCATATATTTT. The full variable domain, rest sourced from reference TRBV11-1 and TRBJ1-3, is EAEVAQSPRYKITEKSQAVAFWCDPISGHATLYWYRQILGQGPELLVQFQDESVVDDSQLPKDRFSAERLKGVDSTLKIQPAELGDSAMYLCASSFEEASGNTIYFGEGSWLTVV.

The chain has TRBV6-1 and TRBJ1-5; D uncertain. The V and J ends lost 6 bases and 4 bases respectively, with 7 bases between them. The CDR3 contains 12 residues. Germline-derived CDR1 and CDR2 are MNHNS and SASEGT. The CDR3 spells CASRPRNQPQHF. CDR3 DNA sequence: TGTGCCAGCAGACCCAGGAATCAGCCCCAGCATTTT.

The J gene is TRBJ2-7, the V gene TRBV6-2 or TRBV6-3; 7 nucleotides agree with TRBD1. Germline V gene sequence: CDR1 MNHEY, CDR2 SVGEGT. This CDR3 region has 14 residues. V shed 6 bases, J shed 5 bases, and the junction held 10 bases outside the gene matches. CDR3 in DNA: TGTGCCAGCAGATCTACAGGGGTCCGCGACGAGCAGTACGTC. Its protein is CASRSTGVRDEQYV.

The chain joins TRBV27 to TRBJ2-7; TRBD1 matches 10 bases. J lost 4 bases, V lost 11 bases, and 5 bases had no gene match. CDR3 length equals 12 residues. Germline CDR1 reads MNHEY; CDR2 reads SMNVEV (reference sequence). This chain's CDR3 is CAVRQGAYEQYF. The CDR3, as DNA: TGTGCCGTCAGACAGGGGGCGTACGAGCAGTACTTC.

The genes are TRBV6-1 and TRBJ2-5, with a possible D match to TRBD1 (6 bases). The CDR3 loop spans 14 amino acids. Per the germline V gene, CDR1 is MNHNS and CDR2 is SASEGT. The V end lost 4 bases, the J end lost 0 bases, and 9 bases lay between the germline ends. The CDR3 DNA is TGTGCCAGCAGTGCACAGGGATACCAAGAGACCCAGTACTTC. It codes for CASSAQGYQETQYF.

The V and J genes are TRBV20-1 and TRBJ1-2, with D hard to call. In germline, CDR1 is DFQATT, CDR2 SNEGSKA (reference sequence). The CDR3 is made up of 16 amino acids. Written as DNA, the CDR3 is TGCAGGCCACGACCTACCCCCGGGGATTTTCGTTATGGCTACACCTTC. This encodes CRPRPTPGDFRYGYTF.

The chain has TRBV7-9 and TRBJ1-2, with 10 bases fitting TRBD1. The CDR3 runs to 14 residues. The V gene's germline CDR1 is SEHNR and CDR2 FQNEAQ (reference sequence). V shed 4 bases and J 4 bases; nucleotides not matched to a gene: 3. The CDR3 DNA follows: TGTGCCAGCAGCTCGACAGGGGGCCGCTATGGCTACACCTTC. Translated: CASSSTGGRYGYTF.

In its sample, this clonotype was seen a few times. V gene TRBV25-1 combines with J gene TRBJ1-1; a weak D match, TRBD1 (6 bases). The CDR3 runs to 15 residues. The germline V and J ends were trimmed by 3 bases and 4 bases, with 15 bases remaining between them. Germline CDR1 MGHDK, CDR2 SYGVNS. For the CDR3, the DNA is TGTGCCAGCAGTGATGGGACAAAGAGGTTCACTGAAGCTTTCTTT. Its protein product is CASSDGTKRFTEAFF. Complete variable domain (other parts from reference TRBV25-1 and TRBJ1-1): EADIYQTPRYLVIGTGKKITLECSQTMGHDKMYWYQQDPGMELHLIHYSYGVNSTEKGDLSSESTVSRIRTEHFPLTLESARPSHTSQYLCASSDGTKRFTEAFFGQGTRLTVV.

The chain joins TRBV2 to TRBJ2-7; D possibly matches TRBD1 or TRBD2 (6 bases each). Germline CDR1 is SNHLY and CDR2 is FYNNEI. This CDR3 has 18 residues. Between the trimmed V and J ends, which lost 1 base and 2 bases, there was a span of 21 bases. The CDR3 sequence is CASSEGGAGVSLTYEQYF. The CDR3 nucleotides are TGTGCCAGCAGTGAAGGGGGGGCAGGGGTATCATTAACCTACGAGCAGTACTTC.

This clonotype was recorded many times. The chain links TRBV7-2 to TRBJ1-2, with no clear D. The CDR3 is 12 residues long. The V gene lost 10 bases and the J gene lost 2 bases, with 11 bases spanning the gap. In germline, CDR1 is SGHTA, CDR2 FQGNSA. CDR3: CATLDANYGYTF. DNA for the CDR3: TGTGCCACCTTGGATGCCAACTATGGCTACACCTTC.

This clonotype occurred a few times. CDR3 protein: CASSQLAGRGTPGTDTQYF. The CDR3 nucleotides read TGTGCCAGCAGCCAACTAGCGGGGCGGGGGACCCCTGGGACAGATACGCAGTATTTT. The chain is built from TRBV7-6 and TRBJ2-3; 10 nucleotides agree with TRBD2. The V gene's germline CDR1 is SGHVS and CDR2 FNYEAQ. CDR3 size: 19 residues. Unmatched junction bases numbered 17, after V lost 5 bases and J lost 3 bases.

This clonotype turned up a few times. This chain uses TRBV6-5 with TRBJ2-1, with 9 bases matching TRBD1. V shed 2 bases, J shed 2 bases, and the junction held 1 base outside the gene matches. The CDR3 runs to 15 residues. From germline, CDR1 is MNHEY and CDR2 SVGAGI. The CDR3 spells CASSYGQGTYNEQFF. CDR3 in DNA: TGTGCCAGCAGTTACGGACAGGGGACCTACAATGAGCAGTTCTTC.

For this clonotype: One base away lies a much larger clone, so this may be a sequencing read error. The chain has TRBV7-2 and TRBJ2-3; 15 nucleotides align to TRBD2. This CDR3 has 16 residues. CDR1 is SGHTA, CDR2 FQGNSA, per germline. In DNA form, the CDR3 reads TGTGCCAGCAGCCCTGAGGGACTAGCGGGGGGAGATATGCAGTATTTT. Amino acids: CASSPEGLAGGDMQYF.

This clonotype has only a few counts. The CDR3 region has the DNA TGTGCCAGCAGCAAGAACCCGAACACCGGGGAGCTGTTTTTT. Amino acid sequence: CASSKNPNTGELFF. The chain carries TRBV7-2 and TRBJ2-2; D gene unclear. The germline CDR1 and CDR2 sequences are SGHTA and FQGNSA. The CDR3 is 14 residues long. V was trimmed by 5 bases and J by 0 bases, leaving 7 bases between them.

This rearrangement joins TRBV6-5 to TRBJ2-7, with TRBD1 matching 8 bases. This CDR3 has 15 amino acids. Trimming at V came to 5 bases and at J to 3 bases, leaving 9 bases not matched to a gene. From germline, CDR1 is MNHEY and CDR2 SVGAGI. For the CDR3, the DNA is TGTGCCAGCAGTCGCTCCAGGGGGCGCGACTACGAGCAGTACTTC. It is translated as CASSRSRGRDYEQYF.

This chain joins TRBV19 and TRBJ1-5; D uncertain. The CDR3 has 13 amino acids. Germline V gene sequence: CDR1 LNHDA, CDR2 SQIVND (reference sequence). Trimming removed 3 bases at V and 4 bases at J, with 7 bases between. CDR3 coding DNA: TGTGCCAGTAGTATTACAGCGAATCAGCCCCAGCATTTT. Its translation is CASSITANQPQHF.

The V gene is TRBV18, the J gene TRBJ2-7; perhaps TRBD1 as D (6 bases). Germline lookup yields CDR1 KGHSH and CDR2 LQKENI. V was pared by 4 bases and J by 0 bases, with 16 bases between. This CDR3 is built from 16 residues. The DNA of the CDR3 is TGTGCCAGCTCACTTCCGACAGGTCTAAGCTCCTACGAGCAGTACTTC. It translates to CASSLPTGLSSYEQYF. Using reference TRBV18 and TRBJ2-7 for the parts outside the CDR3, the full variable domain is NAGVMQNPRHLVRRRGQEARLRCSPMKGHSHVYWYRQLPEEGLKFMVYLQKENIIDESGMPKERFSAEFPKEGPSILRIQQVVRGDSAAYFCASSLPTGLSSYEQYFGPGTRLTVT.

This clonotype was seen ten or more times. The CDR3 sequence: CASSPGGALKTQYF. CDR3 nucleotide sequence: TGTGCCAGCAGCCCTGGGGGCGCACTAAAGACCCAGTACTTC. This chain joins TRBV7-9 and TRBJ2-5; a possible D gene is TRBD1 (6 bases). The CDR3 is 14 residues long. Germline loops: CDR1 SEHNR, CDR2 FQNEAQ (reference sequence). V was shortened by 5 bases and J by 6 bases, with 16 bases between the two germline ends.

The CDR3 protein is CASSDTGDSNQPQHF. In nucleotides, the CDR3 is TGTGCCAGCAGCGACACAGGGGATAGCAATCAGCCCCAGCATTTT. The V gene is TRBV7-3, the J gene TRBJ1-5; 7 bases line up with TRBD1. Germline V lookup: CDR1 SGHTA, CDR2 FQGTGA. V shed 5 bases, J shed 0 bases, and the junction held 4 bases outside the gene matches. This CDR3 comprises 15 residues. The full variable domain, rest sourced from reference TRBV7-3 and TRBJ1-5, is GAGVSQTPSNKVTEKGKYVELRCDPISGHTALYWYRQSLGQGPEFLIYFQGTGAADDSGLPNDRFFAVRPEGSVSTLKIQRTERGDSAVYLCASSDTGDSNQPQHFGDGTRLSIL.

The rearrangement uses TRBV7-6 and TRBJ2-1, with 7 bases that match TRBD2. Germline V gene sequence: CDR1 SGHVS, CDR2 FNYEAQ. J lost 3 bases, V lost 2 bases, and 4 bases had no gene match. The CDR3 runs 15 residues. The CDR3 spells CASSLRLALYNEQFF. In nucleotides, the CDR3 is TGTGCCAGCAGCTTAAGACTAGCCCTCTACAATGAGCAGTTCTTC.

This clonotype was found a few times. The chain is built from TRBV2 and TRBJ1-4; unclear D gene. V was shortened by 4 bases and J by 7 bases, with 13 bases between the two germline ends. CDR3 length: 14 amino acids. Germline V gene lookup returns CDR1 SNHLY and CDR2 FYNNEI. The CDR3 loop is CASSVSAVAEKLFF. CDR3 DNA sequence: TGTGCCAGCAGTGTCTCGGCAGTGGCTGAAAAACTGTTTTTT.

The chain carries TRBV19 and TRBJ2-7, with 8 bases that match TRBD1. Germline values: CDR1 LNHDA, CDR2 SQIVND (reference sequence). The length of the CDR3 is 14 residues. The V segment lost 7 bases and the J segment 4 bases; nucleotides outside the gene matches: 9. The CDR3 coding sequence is TGTGCCAGTACCGCCGGGACAGGTGAATACGAGCAGTACTTC. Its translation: CASTAGTGEYEQYF.

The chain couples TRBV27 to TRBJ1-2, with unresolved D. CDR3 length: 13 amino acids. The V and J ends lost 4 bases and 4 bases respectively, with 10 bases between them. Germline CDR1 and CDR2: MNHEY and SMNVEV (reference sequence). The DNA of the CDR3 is TGTGCCAGCAGTTCTCCCGGGCGCTATGGCTACACCTTC. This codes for CASSSPGRYGYTF.

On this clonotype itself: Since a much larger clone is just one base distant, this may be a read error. CDR3: CTSSFSGVDGYTF. The DNA of the CDR3 is TGTACCAGCAGCTTCAGTGGTGTCGATGGCTACACCTTC. The rearrangement uses TRBV7-6 and TRBJ1-2, with D unresolved. The CDR3 is made up of 13 amino acids. The germline CDR1 and CDR2 sequences are SGHVS and FNYEAQ. Based on the CDR3 plus reference TRBV7-6 and TRBJ1-2, the full variable domain is GAGVSQSPRYKVTKRGQDVALRCDPISGHVSLYWYRQALGQGPEFLTYFNYEAQQDKSGLPNDRFSAERPEGSISTLTIQRTEQRDSAMYRCTSSFSGVDGYTFGSGTRLTVV.

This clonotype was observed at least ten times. The CDR3 DNA reads TGTGCCAGCAGCTTAGACAGGGGGCGCACCGGGGAGCTGTTTTTT. Protein: CASSLDRGRTGELFF. The rearrangement joins TRBV7-2 to TRBJ2-2; 9 bases agree with TRBD1. Trimming took 1 base from V and 4 from J; bases not matched to a gene: 1. Germline V gene data show CDR1 as SGHTA and CDR2 as FQGNSA. This CDR3 is built from 15 residues. Full variable domain (missing parts from reference TRBV7-2 and TRBJ2-2): GAGVSQSPSNKVTEKGKDVELRCDPISGHTALYWYRQSLGQGLEFLIYFQGNSAPDKSGLPSDRFSAERTGGSVSTLTIQRTQQEDSAVYLCASSLDRGRTGELFFGEGSRLTVL.

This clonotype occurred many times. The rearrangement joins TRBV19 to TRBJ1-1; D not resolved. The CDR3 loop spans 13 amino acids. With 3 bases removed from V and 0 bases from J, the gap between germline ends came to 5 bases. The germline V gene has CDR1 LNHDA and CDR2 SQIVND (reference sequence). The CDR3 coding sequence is TGTGCCAGTAGTATTCGACTGAACACTGAAGCTTTCTTT. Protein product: CASSIRLNTEAFF.